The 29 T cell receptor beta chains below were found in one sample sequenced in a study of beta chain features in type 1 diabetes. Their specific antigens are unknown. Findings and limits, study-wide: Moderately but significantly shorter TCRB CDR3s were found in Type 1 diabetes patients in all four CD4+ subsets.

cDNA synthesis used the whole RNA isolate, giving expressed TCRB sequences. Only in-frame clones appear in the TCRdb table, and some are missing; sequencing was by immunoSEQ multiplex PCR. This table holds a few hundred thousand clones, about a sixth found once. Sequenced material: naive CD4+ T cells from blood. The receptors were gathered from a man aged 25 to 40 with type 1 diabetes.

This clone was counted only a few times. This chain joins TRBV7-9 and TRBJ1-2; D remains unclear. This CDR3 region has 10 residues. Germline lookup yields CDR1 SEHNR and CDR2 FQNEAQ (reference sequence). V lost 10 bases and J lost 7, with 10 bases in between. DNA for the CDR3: TGTGCCACCATGGGTTCTGGCTACACCTTC. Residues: CATMGSGYTF.

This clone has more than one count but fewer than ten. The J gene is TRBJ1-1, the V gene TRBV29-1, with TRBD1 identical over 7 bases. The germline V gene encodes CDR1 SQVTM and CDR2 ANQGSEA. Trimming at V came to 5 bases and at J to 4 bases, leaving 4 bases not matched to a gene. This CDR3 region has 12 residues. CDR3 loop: CSVNRGGTEAFF. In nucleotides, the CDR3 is TGCAGCGTTAACAGGGGCGGCACTGAAGCTTTCTTT.

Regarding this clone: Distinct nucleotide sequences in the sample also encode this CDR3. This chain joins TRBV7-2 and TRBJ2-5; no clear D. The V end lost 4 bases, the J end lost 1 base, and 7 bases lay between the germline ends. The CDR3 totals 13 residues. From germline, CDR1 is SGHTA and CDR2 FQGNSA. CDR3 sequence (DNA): TGTGCCAGCAGCTCACGGACCCAAGAGACCCAGTACTTC. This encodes CASSSRTQETQYF.

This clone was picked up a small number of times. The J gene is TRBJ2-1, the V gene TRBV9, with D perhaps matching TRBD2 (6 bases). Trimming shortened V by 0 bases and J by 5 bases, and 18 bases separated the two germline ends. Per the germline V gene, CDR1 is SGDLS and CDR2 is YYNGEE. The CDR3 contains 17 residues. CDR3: CASSVAPPGVDDNEQFF. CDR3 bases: TGTGCCAGCAGCGTAGCCCCTCCGGGGGTTGACGACAATGAGCAGTTCTTC.

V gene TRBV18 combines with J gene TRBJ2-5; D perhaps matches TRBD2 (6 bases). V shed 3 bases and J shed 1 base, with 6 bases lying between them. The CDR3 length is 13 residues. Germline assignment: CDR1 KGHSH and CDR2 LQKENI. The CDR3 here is CASSPGGQETQYF. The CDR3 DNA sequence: TGTGCCAGCTCACCGGGGGGCCAAGAGACCCAGTACTTC.

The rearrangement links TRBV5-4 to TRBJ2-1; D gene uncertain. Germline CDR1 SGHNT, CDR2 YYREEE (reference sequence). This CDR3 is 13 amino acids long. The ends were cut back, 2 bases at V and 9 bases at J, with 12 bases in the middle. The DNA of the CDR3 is TGTGCCAGCAGCTTAGACCCCATGGGTGAGCAGTTCTTC. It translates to CASSLDPMGEQFF.

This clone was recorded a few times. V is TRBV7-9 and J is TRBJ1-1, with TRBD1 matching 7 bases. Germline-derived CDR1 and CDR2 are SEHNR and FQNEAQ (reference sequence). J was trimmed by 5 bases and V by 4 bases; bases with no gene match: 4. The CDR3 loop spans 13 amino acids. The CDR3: CASSSDRVTEAFF. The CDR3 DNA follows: TGTGCCAGCAGCTCCGACAGGGTTACTGAAGCTTTCTTT.

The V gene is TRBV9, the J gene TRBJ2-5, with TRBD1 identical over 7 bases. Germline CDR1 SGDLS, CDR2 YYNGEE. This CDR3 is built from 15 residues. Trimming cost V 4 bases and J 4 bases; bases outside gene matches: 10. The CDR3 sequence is CASSYTGEMGETQYF. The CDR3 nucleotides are TGTGCCAGCAGCTACACAGGGGAGATGGGAGAGACCCAGTACTTC.

The CDR3 nucleotides are TGCAGCGTGGCCTGGGGCAATCAGCCCCAGCATTTT. It translates to CSVAWGNQPQHF. V is TRBV29-1 and J is TRBJ1-5; D gene unclear. Per germline, CDR1 SQVTM and CDR2 ANQGSEA. V lost 6 bases and J lost 2, with 8 bases in between. The CDR3 runs 12 residues.

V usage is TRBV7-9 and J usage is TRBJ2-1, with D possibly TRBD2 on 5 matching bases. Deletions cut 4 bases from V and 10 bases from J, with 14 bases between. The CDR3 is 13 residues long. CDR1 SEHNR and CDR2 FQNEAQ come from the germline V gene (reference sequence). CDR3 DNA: TGTGCCAGCAGCTATTGGACTTTATTCGAGCAGTTCTTC. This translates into CASSYWTLFEQFF.

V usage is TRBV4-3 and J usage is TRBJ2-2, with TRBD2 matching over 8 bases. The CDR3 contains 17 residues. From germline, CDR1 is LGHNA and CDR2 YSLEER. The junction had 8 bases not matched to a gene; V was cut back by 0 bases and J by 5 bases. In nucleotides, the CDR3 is TGCGCCAGCAGCCAAGATCGTTTCGGGACTAGGACCGGGGAGCTGTTTTTT. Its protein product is CASSQDRFGTRTGELFF.

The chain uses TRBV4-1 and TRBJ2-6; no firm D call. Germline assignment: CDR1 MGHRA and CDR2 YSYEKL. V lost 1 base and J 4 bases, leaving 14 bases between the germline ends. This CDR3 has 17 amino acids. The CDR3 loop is CASSQGPAHGGANVLTF. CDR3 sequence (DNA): TGCGCCAGCAGCCAAGGCCCCGCCCACGGAGGGGCCAACGTCCTGACTTTC.

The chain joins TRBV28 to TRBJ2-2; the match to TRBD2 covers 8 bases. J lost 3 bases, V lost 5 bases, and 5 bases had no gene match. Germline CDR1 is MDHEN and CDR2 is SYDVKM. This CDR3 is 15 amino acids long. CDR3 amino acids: CASSQRETDTGELFF. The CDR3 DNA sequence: TGTGCCAGCAGTCAGCGGGAGACGGACACCGGGGAGCTGTTTTTT. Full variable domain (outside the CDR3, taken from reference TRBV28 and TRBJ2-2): DVKVTQSSRYLVKRTGEKVFLECVQDMDHENMFWYRQDPGLGLRLIYFSYDVKMKEKGDIPEGYSVSREKKERFSLILESASTNQTSMYLCASSQRETDTGELFFGEGSRLTVL.

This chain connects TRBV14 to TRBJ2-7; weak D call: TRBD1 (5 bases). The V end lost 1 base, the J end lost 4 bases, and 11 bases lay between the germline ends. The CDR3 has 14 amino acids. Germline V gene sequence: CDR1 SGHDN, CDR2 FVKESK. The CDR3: CASSQGTNLYEQYF. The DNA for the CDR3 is TGTGCCAGCAGCCAAGGGACAAATCTGTACGAGCAGTACTTC.

CDR3 residues: CASSLSGEGAGELFF. CDR3 sequence (DNA): TGTGCCAGCAGTTTATCAGGAGAGGGCGCCGGGGAGCTGTTTTTT. The rearrangement joins TRBV27 to TRBJ2-2, with a weak D call TRBD2 (5 bases). The length of the CDR3 is 15 residues. Trimming took off 0 bases at V and 6 bases at J, with 11 bases between the two ends. Germline CDR1 reads MNHEY; CDR2 reads SMNVEV (reference sequence).

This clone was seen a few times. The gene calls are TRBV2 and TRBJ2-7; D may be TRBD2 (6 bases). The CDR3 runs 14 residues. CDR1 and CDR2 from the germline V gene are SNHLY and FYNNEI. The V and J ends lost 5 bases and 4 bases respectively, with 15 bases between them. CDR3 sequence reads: CASSPPDGGYEQYF. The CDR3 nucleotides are TGTGCCAGCAGTCCGCCCGATGGGGGGTACGAGCAGTACTTC.

The CDR3 sequence: CATSSGSGSLNEQYF. The CDR3, as DNA: TGTGCCACCAGCTCCGGTAGCGGGAGTCTGAACGAGCAGTACTTC. J is TRBJ2-7 and V is TRBV15; 9 nucleotides match TRBD2. The ends lost 5 bases at V and 5 bases at J; junction bases unmatched: 10. This CDR3 spans 15 amino acids. Germline assignment: CDR1 LNHNV and CDR2 YYDKDF (reference sequence).

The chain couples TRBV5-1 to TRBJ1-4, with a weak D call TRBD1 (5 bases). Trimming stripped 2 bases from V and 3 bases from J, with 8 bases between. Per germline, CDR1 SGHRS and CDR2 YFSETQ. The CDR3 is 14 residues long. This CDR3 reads CASSLQASNEKLFF. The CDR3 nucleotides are TGCGCCAGCAGCTTACAGGCGTCTAATGAAAAACTGTTTTTT.

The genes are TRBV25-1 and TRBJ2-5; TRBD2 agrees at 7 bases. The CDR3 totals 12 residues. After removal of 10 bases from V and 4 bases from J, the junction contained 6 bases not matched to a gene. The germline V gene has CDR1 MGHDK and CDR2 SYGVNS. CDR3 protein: CATGTGGETQYF. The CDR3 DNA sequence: TGTGCCACAGGAACGGGGGGAGAGACCCAGTACTTC.

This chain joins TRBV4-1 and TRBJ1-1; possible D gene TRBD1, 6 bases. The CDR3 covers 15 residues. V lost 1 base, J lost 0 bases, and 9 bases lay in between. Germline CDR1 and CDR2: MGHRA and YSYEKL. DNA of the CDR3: TGCGCCAGCAGCCAAGTAGGACAGATGAACACTGAAGCTTTCTTT. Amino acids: CASSQVGQMNTEAFF.

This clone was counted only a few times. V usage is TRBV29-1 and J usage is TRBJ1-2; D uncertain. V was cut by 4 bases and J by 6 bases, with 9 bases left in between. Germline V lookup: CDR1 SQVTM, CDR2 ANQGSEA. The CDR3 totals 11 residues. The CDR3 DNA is TGCAGCGTTGGGCTCTCCGATGGCTACACCTTC. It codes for CSVGLSDGYTF. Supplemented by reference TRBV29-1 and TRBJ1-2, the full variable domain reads SAVISQKPSRDICQRGTSLTIQCQVDSQVTMMFWYRQQPGQSLTLIATANQGSEATYESGFVIDKFPISRPNLTFSTLTVSNMSPEDSSIYLCSVGLSDGYTFGSGTRLTVV.

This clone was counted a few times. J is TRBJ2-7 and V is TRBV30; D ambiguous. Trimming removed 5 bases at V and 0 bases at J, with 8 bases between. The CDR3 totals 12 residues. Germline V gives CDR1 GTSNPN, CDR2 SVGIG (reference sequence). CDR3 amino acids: CAWQASSYEQYF. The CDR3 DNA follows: TGTGCCTGGCAAGCTAGCTCCTACGAGCAGTACTTC.

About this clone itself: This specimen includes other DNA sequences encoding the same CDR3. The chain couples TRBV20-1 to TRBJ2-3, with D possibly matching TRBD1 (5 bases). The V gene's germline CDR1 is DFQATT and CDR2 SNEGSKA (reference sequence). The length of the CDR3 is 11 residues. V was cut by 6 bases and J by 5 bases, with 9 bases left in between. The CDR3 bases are TGCAGTGCGCGCAGGGAAGATACGCAGTATTTT. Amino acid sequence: CSARREDTQYF.

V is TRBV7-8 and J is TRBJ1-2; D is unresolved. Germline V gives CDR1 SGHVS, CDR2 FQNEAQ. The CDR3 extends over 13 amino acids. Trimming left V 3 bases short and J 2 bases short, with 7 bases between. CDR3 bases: TGTGCCAGCAGCTTTAATAGCAACTATGGCTACACCTTC. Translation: CASSFNSNYGYTF.

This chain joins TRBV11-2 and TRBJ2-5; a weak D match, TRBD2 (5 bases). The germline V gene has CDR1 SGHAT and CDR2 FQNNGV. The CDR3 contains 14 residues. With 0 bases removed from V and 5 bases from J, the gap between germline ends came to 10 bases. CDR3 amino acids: CASSLERGPETQYF. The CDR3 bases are TGTGCCAGCAGCTTAGAGAGAGGGCCGGAGACCCAGTACTTC.

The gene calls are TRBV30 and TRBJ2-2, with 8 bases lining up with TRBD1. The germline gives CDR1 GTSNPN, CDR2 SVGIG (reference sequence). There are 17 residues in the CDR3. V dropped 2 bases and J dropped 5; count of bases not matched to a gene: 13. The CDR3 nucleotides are TGTGCCTGGAGTAACCTACCAGGGGGCTACGGAACCGGGGAGCTGTTTTTT. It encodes CAWSNLPGGYGTGELFF.

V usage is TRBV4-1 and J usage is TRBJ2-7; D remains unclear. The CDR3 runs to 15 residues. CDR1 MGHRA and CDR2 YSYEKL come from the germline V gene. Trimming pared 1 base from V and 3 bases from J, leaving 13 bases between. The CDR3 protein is CASSQADPLRYEQYF. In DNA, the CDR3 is TGCGCCAGCAGCCAAGCCGACCCCTTGCGCTACGAGCAGTACTTC.

DNA for the CDR3: TGTGCCAGCAGCGAATCTACGGACTGGAATAGCACAGATACGCAGTATTTT. It codes for CASSESTDWNSTDTQYF. The chain carries TRBV13 and TRBJ2-3, with a possible D match to TRBD2 (5 bases). V was pared by 5 bases and J by 0 bases, with 18 bases between. Germline V lookup: CDR1 PRHDT, CDR2 FYEKMQ (reference sequence). The CDR3 loop spans 17 amino acids.

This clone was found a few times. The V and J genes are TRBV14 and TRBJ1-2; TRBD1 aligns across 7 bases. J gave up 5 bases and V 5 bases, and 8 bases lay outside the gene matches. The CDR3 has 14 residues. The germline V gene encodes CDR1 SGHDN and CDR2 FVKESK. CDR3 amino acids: CASSARDRPYGYTF. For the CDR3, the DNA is TGTGCCAGCAGCGCCCGGGACAGACCTTATGGCTACACCTTC.